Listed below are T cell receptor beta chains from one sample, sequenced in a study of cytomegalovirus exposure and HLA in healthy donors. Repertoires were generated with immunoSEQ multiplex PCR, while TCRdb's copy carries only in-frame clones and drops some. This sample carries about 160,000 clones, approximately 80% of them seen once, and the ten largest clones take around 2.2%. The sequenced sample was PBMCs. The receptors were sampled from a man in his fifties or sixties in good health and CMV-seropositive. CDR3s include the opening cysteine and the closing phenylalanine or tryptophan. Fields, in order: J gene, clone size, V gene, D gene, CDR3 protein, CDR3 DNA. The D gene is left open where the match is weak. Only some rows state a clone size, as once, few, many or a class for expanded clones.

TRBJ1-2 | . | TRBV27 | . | CASSLFPGFSDGYTF | TGTGCCAGCAGTTTATTTCCAGGCTTTAGCGATGGCTACACCTTC
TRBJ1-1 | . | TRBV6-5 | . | CASSYSRGYTEAFF | TGTGCCAGCAGTTACTCGCGGGGTTACACTGAAGCTTTCTTT
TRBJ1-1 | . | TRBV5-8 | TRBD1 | CASSTRGQGRTEAFF | TGTGCCAGCAGCACGAGGGGACAGGGTCGTACTGAAGCTTTCTTT
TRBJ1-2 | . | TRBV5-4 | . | CASSLVGREGGYTF | TGTGCCAGCAGCTTGGTCGGCAGGGAGGGTGGCTACACCTTC
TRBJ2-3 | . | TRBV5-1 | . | CASSLVAATDTQYF | TGCGCCAGCAGCTTGGTAGCGGCAACAGATACGCAGTATTTT
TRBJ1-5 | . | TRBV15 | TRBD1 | CATSRGQGRFNQPQHF | TGTGCCACCAGCAGAGGACAGGGCCGTTTCAATCAGCCCCAGCATTTT
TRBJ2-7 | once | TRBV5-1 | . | CASSLAEDYEQYF | TGCGCCAGCAGCTTGGCAGAGGACTACGAGCAGTACTTC
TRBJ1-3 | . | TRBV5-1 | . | CASSLGDKQGNTIYF | TGCGCCAGCAGCTTGGGAGACAAACAGGGAAACACCATATATTTT
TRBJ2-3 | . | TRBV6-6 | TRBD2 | CASSPGALGGTDTQYF | TGTGCCAGCAGCCCCGGGGCTCTCGGGGGGACAGATACGCAGTATTTT
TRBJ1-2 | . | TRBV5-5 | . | CASSLDSGLDGGYTF | TGTGCCAGCAGCTTGGATTCGGGGTTGGACGGTGGCTACACCTTC
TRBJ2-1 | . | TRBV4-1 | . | CASSQEGGDEQFF | TGCGCCAGCAGCCAAGAAGGGGGGGATGAGCAGTTCTTC
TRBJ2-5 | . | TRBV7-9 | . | CASSPPKKNSGDQETQYF | TGTGCCAGCAGCCCCCCGAAAAAAAACTCCGGGGACCAAGAGACCCAGTACTTC
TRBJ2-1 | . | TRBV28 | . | CASNSGIAYNEQFF | TGTGCCAGCAACTCGGGAATAGCCTACAATGAGCAGTTCTTC
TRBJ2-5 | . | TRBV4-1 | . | CASSQGQGPETQYF | TGCGCCAGCAGCCAAGGTCAGGGGCCAGAGACCCAGTACTTC
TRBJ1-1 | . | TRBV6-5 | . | CASSYTQGTLNTEAFF | TGTGCCAGCAGTTACACCCAAGGGACACTGAACACTGAAGCTTTCTTT
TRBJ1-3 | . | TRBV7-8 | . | CASSSRGNTIYF | TGTGCCAGCAGCTCGCGGGGAAACACCATATATTTT
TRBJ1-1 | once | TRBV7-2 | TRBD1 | CASRMTGDTEAFF | TGTGCCAGCAGGATGACAGGGGACACTGAAGCTTTCTTT
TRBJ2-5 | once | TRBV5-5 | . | CASSRDFFSIETQYF | TGTGCCAGCAGCCGGGACTTCTTTTCTATAGAGACCCAGTACTTC
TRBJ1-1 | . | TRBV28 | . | CASSLTGNTEAFF | TGTGCCAGCAGCTTGACAGGAAACACTGAAGCTTTCTTT
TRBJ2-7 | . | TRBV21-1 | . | CASSVGTGRAYEQYF | TGTGCCAGCAGCGTAGGGACAGGGAGGGCCTACGAGCAGTACTTC
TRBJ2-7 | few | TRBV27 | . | CASSLSQGIYEQYF | TGTGCCAGCAGTTTATCTCAGGGCATCTACGAGCAGTACTTC
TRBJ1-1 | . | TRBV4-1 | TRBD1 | CASSQGRQGNTEAFF | TGCGCCAGCAGCCAAGGTCGACAGGGGAACACTGAAGCTTTCTTT
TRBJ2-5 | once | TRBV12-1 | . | CASSWGLAGNVWETQYF | TGTGCCAGCAGCTGGGGACTAGCGGGGAACGTATGGGAGACCCAGTACTTC
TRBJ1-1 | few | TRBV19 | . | CASIPDMNTEAFF | TGTGCCAGTATCCCGGACATGAACACTGAAGCTTTCTTT
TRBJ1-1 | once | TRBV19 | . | CASSSPASTGYTEAFF | TGTGCCAGTAGTAGCCCCGCTTCTACAGGGTACACTGAAGCTTTCTTT
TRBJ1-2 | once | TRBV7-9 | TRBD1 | CASSRRRTGDHYGYTF | TGTGCCAGCAGCCGTCGACGGACAGGGGATCACTATGGCTACACCTTC
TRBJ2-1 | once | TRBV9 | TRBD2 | CASSVGLAGVYNEQFF | TGTGCCAGCAGCGTAGGACTAGCGGGGGTCTACAATGAGCAGTTCTTC
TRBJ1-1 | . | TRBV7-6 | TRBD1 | CASSSGQGLNSEAFF | TGTGCCAGCAGCTCAGGACAGGGCTTAAACAGTGAAGCTTTCTTT
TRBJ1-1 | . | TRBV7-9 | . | CASSSDGGEAFF | TGTGCCAGCAGCTCCGACGGCGGTGAAGCTTTCTTT
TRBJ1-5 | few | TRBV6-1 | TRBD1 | CASSEDRGGNQPQHF | TGTGCCAGCAGTGAAGACAGGGGGGGCAATCAGCCCCAGCATTTT
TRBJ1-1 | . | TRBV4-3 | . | CASSQGGGVTYNTEAFF | TGCGCCAGCAGCCAAGGCGGGGGTGTGACTTACAACACTGAAGCTTTCTTT
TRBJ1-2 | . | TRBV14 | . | CASSQDAGRDYGYTF | TGTGCCAGCAGCCAAGACGCTGGCAGGGACTATGGCTACACCTTC
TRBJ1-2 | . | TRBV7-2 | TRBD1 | CASSLQPTGGNYGYTF | TGTGCCAGCAGCTTACAGCCGACAGGGGGAAACTATGGCTACACCTTC
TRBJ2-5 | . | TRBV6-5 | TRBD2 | CASKWTSLQETQYF | TGTGCCAGCAAATGGACTAGCCTACAAGAGACCCAGTACTTC
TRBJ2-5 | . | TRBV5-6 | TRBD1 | CASSLGQGGPETQYF | TGTGCCAGCAGCTTGGGACAGGGGGGCCCAGAGACCCAGTACTTC
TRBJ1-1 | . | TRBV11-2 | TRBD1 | CASSPWGTGGNTEAFF | TGTGCCAGCAGCCCTTGGGGGACAGGGGGGAACACTGAAGCTTTCTTT
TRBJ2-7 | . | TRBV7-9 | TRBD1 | CASSLAHGTGGYEQYF | TGTGCCAGCAGCTTAGCGCACGGGACAGGGGGCTATGAGCAGTACTTC
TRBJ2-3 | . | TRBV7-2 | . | CASSRGQGRTDTQYF | TGTGCCAGCAGCCGTGGGCAGGGGCGCACAGATACGCAGTATTTT
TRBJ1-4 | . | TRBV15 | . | CATEPWGEEKLFF | TGTGCCACCGAGCCGTGGGGGGAAGAAAAACTGTTTTTT
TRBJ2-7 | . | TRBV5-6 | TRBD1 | CASSWAGTGSYEQYF | TGTGCCAGCAGCTGGGCCGGGACAGGCTCCTACGAGCAGTACTTC
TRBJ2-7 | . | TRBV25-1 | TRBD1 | CASREYAAGGEQYF | TGTGCCAGCAGGGAATACGCAGCAGGGGGCGAGCAGTACTTC
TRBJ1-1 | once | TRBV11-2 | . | CASSLQGMNTEAFF | TGTGCCAGCAGCCTCCAGGGGATGAACACTGAAGCTTTCTTT
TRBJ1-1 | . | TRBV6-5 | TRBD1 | CASRTRRQGAGEAFF | TGTGCCAGCAGGACCCGGCGACAGGGGGCCGGGGAAGCTTTCTTT
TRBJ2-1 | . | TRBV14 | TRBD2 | CASSPTGGQNEQFF | TGTGCCAGCAGCCCTACGGGGGGGCAAAATGAGCAGTTCTTC